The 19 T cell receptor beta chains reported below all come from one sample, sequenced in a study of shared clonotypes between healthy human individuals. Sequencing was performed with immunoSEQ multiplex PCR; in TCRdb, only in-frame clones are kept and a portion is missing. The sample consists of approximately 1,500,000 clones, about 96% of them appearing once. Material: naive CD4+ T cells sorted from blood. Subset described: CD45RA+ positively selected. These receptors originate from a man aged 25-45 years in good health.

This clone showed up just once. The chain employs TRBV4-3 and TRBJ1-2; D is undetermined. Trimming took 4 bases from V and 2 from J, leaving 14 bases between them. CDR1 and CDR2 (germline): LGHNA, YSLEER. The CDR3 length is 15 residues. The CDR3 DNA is TGCGCCAGCAGCCCGTCGCCGGGGTGGAACTATGGCTACACCTTC. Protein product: CASSPSPGWNYGYTF.

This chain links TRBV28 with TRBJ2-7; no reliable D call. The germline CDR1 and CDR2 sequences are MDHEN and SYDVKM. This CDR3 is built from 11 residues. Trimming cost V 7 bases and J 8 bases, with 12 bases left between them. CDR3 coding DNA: TGTGCCAGCATGGCGACCTCAAAGCAGTACTTC. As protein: CASMATSKQYF.

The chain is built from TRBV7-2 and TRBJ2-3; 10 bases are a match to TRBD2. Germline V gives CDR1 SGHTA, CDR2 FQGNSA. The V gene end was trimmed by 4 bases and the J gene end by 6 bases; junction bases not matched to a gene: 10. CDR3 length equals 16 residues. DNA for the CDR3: TGTGCCAGCAGCTCCAGGACTAGCGGCCCTTTCGATACGCAGTATTTT. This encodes CASSSRTSGPFDTQYF. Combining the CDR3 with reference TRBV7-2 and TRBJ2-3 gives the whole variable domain GAGVSQSPSNKVTEKGKDVELRCDPISGHTALYWYRQSLGQGLEFLIYFQGNSAPDKSGLPSDRFSAERTGGSVSTLTIQRTQQEDSAVYLCASSSRTSGPFDTQYFGPGTRLTVL.

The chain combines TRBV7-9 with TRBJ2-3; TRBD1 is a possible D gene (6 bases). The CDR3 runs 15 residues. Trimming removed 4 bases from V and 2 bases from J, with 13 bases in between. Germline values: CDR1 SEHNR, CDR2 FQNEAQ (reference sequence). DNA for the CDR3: TGTGCCAGCAGCTCCAGGGGCGGCGACACAGATACGCAGTATTTT. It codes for CASSSRGGDTDTQYF. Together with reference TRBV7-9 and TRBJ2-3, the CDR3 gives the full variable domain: DTGVSQNPRHKITKRGQNVTFRCDPISEHNRLYWYRQTLGQGPEFLTYFQNEAQLEKSRLLSDRFSAERPKGSFSTLEIQRTEQGDSAMYLCASSSRGGDTDTQYFGPGTRLTVL.

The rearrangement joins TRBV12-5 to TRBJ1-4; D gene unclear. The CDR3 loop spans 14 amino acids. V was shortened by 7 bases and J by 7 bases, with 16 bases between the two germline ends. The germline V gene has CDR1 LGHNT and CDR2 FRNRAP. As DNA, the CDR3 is TGTGCTAGTGTCCTAAAGGAGGGTAGTGAAAAACTGTTTTTT. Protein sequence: CASVLKEGSEKLFF.

DNA of the CDR3: TGTGCCAGCTCATATGGTAGGGAAGACACCATATATTTT. Translated: CASSYGREDTIYF. This chain uses TRBV18 with TRBJ1-3, with D uncertain. Between the trimmed V and J ends, which lost 5 bases and 8 bases, there was a span of 13 bases. Germline V lookup: CDR1 KGHSH, CDR2 LQKENI. The CDR3 loop spans 13 amino acids. Variable domain in full (rest from reference TRBV18 and TRBJ1-3): NAGVMQNPRHLVRRRGQEARLRCSPMKGHSHVYWYRQLPEEGLKFMVYLQKENIIDESGMPKERFSAEFPKEGPSILRIQQVVRGDSAAYFCASSYGREDTIYFGEGSWLTVV.

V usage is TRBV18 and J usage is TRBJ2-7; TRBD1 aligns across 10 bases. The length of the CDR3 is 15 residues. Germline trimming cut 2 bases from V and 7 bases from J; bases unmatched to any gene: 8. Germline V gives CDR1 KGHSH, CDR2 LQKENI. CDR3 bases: TGTGCCAGCTCACCAAAGACAGGGGGCGCGGGAGAGCAGTACTTC. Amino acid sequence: CASSPKTGGAGEQYF.

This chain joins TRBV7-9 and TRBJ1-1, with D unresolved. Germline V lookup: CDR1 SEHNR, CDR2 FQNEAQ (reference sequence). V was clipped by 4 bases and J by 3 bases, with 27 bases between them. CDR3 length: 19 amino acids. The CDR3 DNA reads TGTGCCAGCAGCTCAATCCGCCCCTCGGAGTTCCATGGGGACACTGAAGCTTTCTTT. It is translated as CASSSIRPSEFHGDTEAFF.

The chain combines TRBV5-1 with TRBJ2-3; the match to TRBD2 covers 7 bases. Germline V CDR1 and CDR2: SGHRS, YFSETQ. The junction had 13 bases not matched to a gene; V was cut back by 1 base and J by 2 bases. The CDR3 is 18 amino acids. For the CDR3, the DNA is TGCGCCAGCAGCTTGTTACCACGGGCGAGCGGGACCACAGATACGCAGTATTTT. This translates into CASSLLPRASGTTDTQYF.

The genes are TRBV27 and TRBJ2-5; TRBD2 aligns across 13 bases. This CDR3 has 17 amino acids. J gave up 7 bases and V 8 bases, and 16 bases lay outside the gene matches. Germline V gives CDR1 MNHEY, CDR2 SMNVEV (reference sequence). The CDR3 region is CASAVEGLAGNGGTQYF. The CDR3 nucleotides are TGTGCCAGCGCAGTAGAGGGACTAGCGGGAAACGGAGGGACCCAGTACTTC.

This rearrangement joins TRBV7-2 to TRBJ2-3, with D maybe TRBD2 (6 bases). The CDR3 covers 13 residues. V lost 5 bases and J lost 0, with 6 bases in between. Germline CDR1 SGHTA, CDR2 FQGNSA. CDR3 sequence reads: CASSGTSTDTQYF. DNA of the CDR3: TGTGCCAGCAGCGGGACTAGCACAGATACGCAGTATTTT.

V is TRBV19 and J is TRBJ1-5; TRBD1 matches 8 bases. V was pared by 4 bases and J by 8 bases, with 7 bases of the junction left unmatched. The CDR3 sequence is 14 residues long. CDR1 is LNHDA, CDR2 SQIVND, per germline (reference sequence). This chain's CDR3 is CASSRGTGPEPQHF. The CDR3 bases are TGTGCCAGTAGTAGAGGGACAGGCCCTGAGCCCCAGCATTTT.

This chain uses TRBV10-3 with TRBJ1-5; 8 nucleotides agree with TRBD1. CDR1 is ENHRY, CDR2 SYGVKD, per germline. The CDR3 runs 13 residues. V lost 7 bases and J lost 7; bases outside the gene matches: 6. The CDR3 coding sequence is TGTGCCATCACCCAGGACAGGGAACAGCCCCAGCATTTT. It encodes CAITQDREQPQHF.

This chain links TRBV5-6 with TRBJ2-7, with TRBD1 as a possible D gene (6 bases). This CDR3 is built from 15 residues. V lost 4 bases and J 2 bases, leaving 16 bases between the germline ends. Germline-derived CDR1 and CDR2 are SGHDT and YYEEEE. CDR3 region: CASSMAGTRAYEQYF. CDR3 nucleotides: TGTGCCAGCAGCATGGCCGGGACACGAGCCTACGAGCAGTACTTC.

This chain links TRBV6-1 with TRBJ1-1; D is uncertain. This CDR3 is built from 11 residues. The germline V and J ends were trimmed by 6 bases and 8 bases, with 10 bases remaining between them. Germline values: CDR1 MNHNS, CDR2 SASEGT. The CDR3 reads CASRDVTEAFF. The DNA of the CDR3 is TGTGCCAGCAGGGACGTGACCGAAGCTTTCTTT.

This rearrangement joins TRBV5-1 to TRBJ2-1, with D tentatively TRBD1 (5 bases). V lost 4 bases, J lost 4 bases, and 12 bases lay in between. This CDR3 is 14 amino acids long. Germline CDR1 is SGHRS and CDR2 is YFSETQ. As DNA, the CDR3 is TGCGCCAGCAGCGATGGGGCGCGTTACAATGAGCAGTTCTTC. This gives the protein CASSDGARYNEQFF.

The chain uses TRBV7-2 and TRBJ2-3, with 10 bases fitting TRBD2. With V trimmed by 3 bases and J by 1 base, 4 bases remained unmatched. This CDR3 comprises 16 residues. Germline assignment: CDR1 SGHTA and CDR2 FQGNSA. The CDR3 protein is CASSFGGTSGTDTQYF. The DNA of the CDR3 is TGTGCCAGCAGCTTTGGCGGGACTAGCGGCACAGATACGCAGTATTTT. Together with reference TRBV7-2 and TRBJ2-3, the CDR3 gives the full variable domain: GAGVSQSPSNKVTEKGKDVELRCDPISGHTALYWYRQSLGQGLEFLIYFQGNSAPDKSGLPSDRFSAERTGGSVSTLTIQRTQQEDSAVYLCASSFGGTSGTDTQYFGPGTRLTVL.

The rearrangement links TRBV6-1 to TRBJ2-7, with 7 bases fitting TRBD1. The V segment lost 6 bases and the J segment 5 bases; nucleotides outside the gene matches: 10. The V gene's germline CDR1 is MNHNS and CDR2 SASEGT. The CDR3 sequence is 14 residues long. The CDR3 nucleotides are TGTGCCAGCAGCTTAGACAGGGCAATAAACGAGCAGTACTTC. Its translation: CASSLDRAINEQYF.

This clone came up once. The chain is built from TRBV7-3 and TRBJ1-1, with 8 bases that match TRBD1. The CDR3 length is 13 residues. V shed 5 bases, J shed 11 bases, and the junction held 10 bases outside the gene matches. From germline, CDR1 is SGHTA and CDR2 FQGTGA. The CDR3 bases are TGTGCCAGCAGCATCGGACAGGGCAGTCGTGCTTTCTTT. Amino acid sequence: CASSIGQGSRAFF.